This T cell receptor beta chain was sequenced in a study of PD-1 blockade in classical Hodgkin lymphoma. The CDR3 covers 15 residues. Germline lookup yields CDR1 SGHTA and CDR2 FQGNSA. V lost 3 bases and J lost 4, with 14 bases in between. Time point of the sample: cycle 4 day 1 (C4D1), after around six weeks of nivolumab. All the patients suffered relapse after autologous stem cell transplantation, and brentuximab vedotin exposure differed. By magnetic negative selection, CD4+ T cells were purified from thawed PBMCs. This clone was detected once. Antigen unknown. Study outcomes and limitations: At C4D1, TCR diversity had climbed significantly for CD4+ cells, though not for CD8+ cells.

Assay: immunoSEQ multiplex PCR; the TCRdb copy retains only in-frame clones and omits some. There are roughly 13,000 clones in the sample; approximately 80% occur only once, and 0.8% to 1% lies in the top ten. The receptor was derived from a human donor with classical Hodgkin lymphoma. The sample consisted of CD4+ T cells from blood, taken before the fourth cycle of nivolumab. The chain recombines TRBV7-2 with TRBJ2-3; D gene unclear. CDR3 sequence reads: CASSFMDPRADTQYF. The CDR3 DNA reads TGTGCCAGCAGCTTTATGGACCCTAGGGCAGATACGCAGTATTTT.